The 28 T cell receptor beta chains reported below all come from one sample, sequenced in a study of T-cell memory formation after mild COVID-19 (dated by TCRdb to the early 2020s). Library prep was done by 5' RACE. Sequenced using an Illumina NovaSeq 6000. TCRdb reprocessed the public reads (quality trimming at Q25 with fastp, clone calling with MiXCR) and kept in-frame beta chains. CDR3 protein duplicates are merged, each entry listing the most common genes and DNA. The sample table shows 550,000 to 600,000 distinct CDR3 sequences, and 15% to 20% are seen once. The ten top clones hold 8.1% of the sample. The sequenced sample was PBMCs or a T cell subset sorted from them (not recorded which). These receptors all stem from an adult woman who had mild COVID-19 (a few samples of this study predate the infection). The sample titles of this study are shuffled in the database, so cell type and time point are left out; the donor was told from shared clones.

The gene calls are TRBV24-1 and TRBJ2-7; TRBD1 matches 9 bases. In germline, CDR1 is KGHDR, CDR2 SFDVKD. V shed 10 bases and J 3 bases; nucleotides not matched to a gene: 6. This CDR3 is 13 amino acids long. CDR3 nucleotide sequence: TGTGCCACGGAACCGGGACAGGGCTACGAGCAGTACTTC. Residues: CATEPGQGYEQYF.

This clonotype was detected a few times. The chain carries TRBV20-1 and TRBJ1-6; D remains unclear. Germline CDR1 is DFQATT and CDR2 is SNEGSKA (reference sequence). The CDR3 has 16 amino acids. The V end was cut by 6 bases, the J end by 7 bases, with 22 bases between. The CDR3 DNA follows: TGCAGTGCAAGAAGGACCACCACCCCCAGGAATTCACCCCTCCACTTT. Its translation: CSARRTTTPRNSPLHF.

J is TRBJ2-3 and V is TRBV5-1; D unclear. The germline V gene has CDR1 SGHRS and CDR2 YFSETQ. This CDR3 region has 13 residues. V lost 0 bases, J lost 2 bases, and 4 bases lay in between. DNA of the CDR3: TGCGCCAGCAGCTTGGTCCCCACAGATACGCAGTATTTT. Its protein product is CASSLVPTDTQYF.

The CDR3 sequence: CASLRTGADSEQFF. CDR3 bases: TGTGCCAGCTTACGGACAGGGGCAGACTCTGAGCAGTTCTTC. The J gene is TRBJ2-1, the V gene TRBV18; 9 bases fit TRBD1. Germline-derived CDR1 and CDR2 are KGHSH and LQKENI. Germline trimming cut 7 bases from V and 9 bases from J; bases unmatched to any gene: 10. This CDR3 spans 14 amino acids.

The genes are TRBV20-1 and TRBJ2-7, with D possibly matching TRBD2 (6 bases). Germline lookup yields CDR1 DFQATT and CDR2 SNEGSKA (reference sequence). Deletions cut 3 bases from V and 0 bases from J, with 12 bases between. The CDR3 is 14 amino acids. The CDR3 nucleotides read TGCAGTGCTAGTCGCGGAGGGGTCTCCTACGAGCAGTACTTC. Translation: CSASRGGVSYEQYF.

The chain has TRBV29-1 and TRBJ2-1; 9 bases fit TRBD2. V shed 8 bases and J 9 bases; nucleotides not matched to a gene: 14. Germline CDR1 is SQVTM and CDR2 is ANQGSEA. The CDR3 extends over 14 amino acids. For the CDR3, the DNA is TGCAGCATCGGCGGGTCGACTAGCGGTGGTGAGCAGTTCTTC. This codes for CSIGGSTSGGEQFF.

This clonotype was recorded a few times. V gene TRBV5-1 combines with J gene TRBJ2-3; 8 positions match TRBD1. The CDR3 has 16 residues. Germline V gene lookup returns CDR1 SGHRS and CDR2 YFSETQ. J gave up 4 bases and V 3 bases, and 10 bases lay outside the gene matches. CDR3 DNA: TGCGCCAGCAGCTCTGACAGGGGTTGGAGGTCAGATACGCAGTATTTT. It specifies CASSSDRGWRSDTQYF.

In this sample, this clonotype turned up many times. This rearrangement joins TRBV10-3 to TRBJ2-1, with D perhaps TRBD2 (7 bases). The CDR3 consists of 19 residues. Deletions cut 3 bases from V and 2 bases from J, with 23 bases between. The germline V gene encodes CDR1 ENHRY and CDR2 SYGVKD. The DNA of the CDR3 is TGTGCCATCAGTGATCCTCTGGGGGCCGAGCGGGGAACCTACAATGAGCAGTTCTTC. Translation: CAISDPLGAERGTYNEQFF.

The rearrangement links TRBV7-3 to TRBJ1-1; D not certain. Per germline, CDR1 SGHTA and CDR2 FQGTGA. The V and J ends lost 8 bases and 1 base respectively, with 14 bases between them. The CDR3 spans 14 residues. CDR3 nucleotides: TGTGCCAGCTCATCTAGTTCGAGGAACACTGAAGCTTTCTTT. Translating gives CASSSSSRNTEAFF.

At least ten counts were recorded for this clonotype. The V gene is TRBV7-9, the J gene TRBJ2-2, with TRBD2 matching over 13 bases. The CDR3 contains 14 residues. Trimming took 5 bases from V and 8 from J; bases not matched to a gene: 2. Germline V gene data show CDR1 as SEHNR and CDR2 as FQNEAQ (reference sequence). CDR3 coding DNA: TGTGCCAGCAGCCGACTAGCGGGAGGAGGGGAGCTGTTTTTT. It translates to CASSRLAGGGELFF.

The sample holds a few counts of this clonotype. This chain uses TRBV2 with TRBJ2-3; 7 nucleotides match TRBD1. Per the germline V gene, CDR1 is SNHLY and CDR2 is FYNNEI. Trimming removed 4 bases from V and 3 bases from J; junction bases left unmatched: 7. The CDR3 runs 15 residues. CDR3 in amino acids: CASSVQGVGTDTQYF. In nucleotides, the CDR3 is TGTGCCAGCAGTGTGCAGGGGGTGGGGACAGATACGCAGTATTTT.

This clonotype was seen a few times. The J gene is TRBJ1-1, the V gene TRBV5-1; no clear D gene. With 2 bases removed from V and 2 bases from J, the gap between germline ends came to 4 bases. CDR3 size: 12 residues. The germline V gene has CDR1 SGHRS and CDR2 YFSETQ. This chain's CDR3 is CASSFDNTEAFF. CDR3 coding DNA: TGCGCCAGCAGCTTCGACAACACTGAAGCTTTCTTT.

The table lists this clonotype with a few counts. The rearrangement links TRBV5-1 to TRBJ2-3, with D possibly being TRBD1 (5 bases). The V and J ends lost 1 base and 3 bases respectively, with 9 bases between them. Germline values: CDR1 SGHRS, CDR2 YFSETQ. The CDR3 length is 14 residues. DNA for the CDR3: TGCGCCAGCAGCTTGCAGGGAATAACAGATACGCAGTATTTT. It codes for CASSLQGITDTQYF. The variable domain in full, with the rest retrieved from reference TRBV5-1 and TRBJ2-3, is KAGVTQTPRYLIKTRGQQVTLSCSPISGHRSVSWYQQTPGQGLQFLFEYFSETQRNKGNFPGRFSGRQFSNSRSEMNVSTLELGDSALYLCASSLQGITDTQYFGPGTRLTVL.

This chain uses TRBV10-3 with TRBJ2-3; no clear D gene. The V gene lost 4 bases and the J gene lost 1 base, with 6 bases spanning the gap. The CDR3 consists of 13 residues. Germline V CDR1 and CDR2: ENHRY, SYGVKD. For the CDR3, the DNA is TGTGCCATCAGTGTCGGCGGCACAGATACGCAGTATTTT. This encodes CAISVGGTDTQYF.

The rearrangement joins TRBV5-1 to TRBJ1-2, with D maybe TRBD1 (5 bases). This CDR3 has 15 residues. Germline V CDR1 and CDR2: SGHRS, YFSETQ. V lost 5 bases and J lost 3, with 17 bases in between. CDR3 DNA sequence: TGCGCCAGCAGACCCGGGGGGGGGACGGACTATGGCTACACCTTC. Its protein is CASRPGGGTDYGYTF. The complete variable domain, with remaining parts taken from reference TRBV5-1 and TRBJ1-2, reads KAGVTQTPRYLIKTRGQQVTLSCSPISGHRSVSWYQQTPGQGLQFLFEYFSETQRNKGNFPGRFSGRQFSNSRSEMNVSTLELGDSALYLCASRPGGGTDYGYTFGSGTRLTVV.

This clonotype came up a few times. This chain uses TRBV18 with TRBJ1-2; D might be TRBD1 (6 bases). V was shortened by 0 bases and J by 3 bases, with 11 bases between the two germline ends. CDR1 KGHSH and CDR2 LQKENI come from the germline V gene. This CDR3 comprises 15 residues. CDR3 sequence: CASSPPYSGDYGYTF. In DNA, the CDR3 is TGTGCCAGCTCACCACCGTATTCAGGGGACTATGGCTACACCTTC.

The V gene is TRBV7-2, the J gene TRBJ2-7; 7 positions match TRBD2. Germline CDR1 and CDR2: SGHTA and FQGNSA. The CDR3 runs to 13 residues. V lost 5 bases and J lost 5; bases outside the gene matches: 6. The CDR3 reads CASSPTSTHEQYF. The CDR3, as DNA: TGTGCCAGCAGCCCGACTAGCACCCACGAGCAGTACTTC. Looking up the rest from reference TRBV7-2 and TRBJ2-7 gives the full variable domain: GAGVSQSPSNKVTEKGKDVELRCDPISGHTALYWYRQSLGQGLEFLIYFQGNSAPDKSGLPSDRFSAERTGGSVSTLTIQRTQQEDSAVYLCASSPTSTHEQYFGPGTRLTVT.

This clonotype was counted ten times or more. V is TRBV24-1 and J is TRBJ2-3, with TRBD2 as a possible D gene (6 bases). Trimming stripped 0 bases from V and 6 bases from J, with 12 bases between. The CDR3 is 15 residues long. The germline V gene has CDR1 KGHDR and CDR2 SFDVKD. In nucleotides, the CDR3 is TGTGCCACCAGTGATTTGTCGTCCCGGGGGGATACGCAGTATTTT. Its protein is CATSDLSSRGDTQYF.

The gene calls are TRBV5-4 and TRBJ2-6; 7 nucleotides match TRBD1. The germline CDR1 and CDR2 sequences are SGHNT and YYREEE (reference sequence). CDR3 length: 17 residues. The junction had 3 bases not matched to a gene; V was cut back by 0 bases and J by 0 bases. Here the CDR3 reads CASSLGGQSSGANVLTF. The CDR3, as DNA: TGTGCCAGCAGCTTGGGGGGACAGAGCTCTGGGGCCAACGTCCTGACTTTC.

The chain carries TRBV2 and TRBJ2-2; TRBD1 matches at 7 bases. The trim removed 4 bases at V and 15 bases at J, leaving 8 bases unmatched. Germline CDR1 SNHLY, CDR2 FYNNEI. CDR3 length: 12 amino acids. CDR3 protein: CASSVEGGTVFF. CDR3 in DNA: TGTGCCAGCAGTGTTGAAGGGGGCACGGTGTTTTTT.

V usage is TRBV5-5 and J usage is TRBJ2-7; TRBD1 aligns across 9 bases. V shed 4 bases and J 5 bases; nucleotides not matched to a gene: 7. This CDR3 has 14 residues. Germline V CDR1 and CDR2: SGHKS, YYEKEE (reference sequence). In DNA form, the CDR3 reads TGTGCCAGCAGCACCGGGACAGGGTTCAACGAGCAGTACTTC. Protein: CASSTGTGFNEQYF.

The J gene is TRBJ1-2, the V gene TRBV4-3; tentative D call: TRBD1 (6 bases). The CDR3 is 16 residues long. Germline V lookup: CDR1 LGHNA, CDR2 YSLEER. Deletions cut 4 bases from V and 6 bases from J, with 21 bases between. The CDR3 region is CASSPLIGQSLNGYTF. The CDR3 DNA reads as TGCGCCAGCAGCCCCCTAATAGGACAGAGCCTTAATGGCTACACCTTC.

The rearrangement uses TRBV12-5 and TRBJ2-3; D gene ambiguous. V was clipped by 7 bases and J by 0 bases, with 14 bases between them. Germline assignment: CDR1 LGHNT and CDR2 FRNRAP. The CDR3 consists of 15 residues. CDR3 sequence (DNA): TGTGCTAGTGCGGCTACTTCCGCTAGCACAGATACGCAGTATTTT. It specifies CASAATSASTDTQYF. Full variable domain (missing parts from reference TRBV12-5 and TRBJ2-3): DARVTQTPRHKVTEMGQEVTMRCQPILGHNTVFWYRQTMMQGLELLAYFRNRAPLDDSGMPKDRFSAEMPDATLATLKIQPSEPRDSAVYFCASAATSASTDTQYFGPGTRLTVL.

The chain recombines TRBV5-4 with TRBJ2-7, with no clear D. This CDR3 has 15 amino acids. Germline V gene lookup returns CDR1 SGHNT and CDR2 YYREEE (reference sequence). V was shortened by 4 bases and J by 6 bases, with 20 bases between the two germline ends. The DNA for the CDR3 is TGTGCCAGCAGCCTCGACTCTCGACGAACCGGCGAGCAGTACTTC. Translating it yields CASSLDSRRTGEQYF.

This clonotype was observed a handful of times. The V call is TRBV20-1, the J call TRBJ2-1; 8 bases align to TRBD2. Germline V CDR1 and CDR2: DFQATT, SNEGSKA (reference sequence). The J segment lost 4 bases and the V segment lost 0 bases, leaving 8 bases of the junction unmatched. This CDR3 has 16 amino acids. CDR3 sequence: CSARDRSGRGYNEQFF. The CDR3 bases are TGCAGTGCTAGAGATCGGTCCGGGAGGGGTTACAATGAGCAGTTCTTC.

The chain joins TRBV9 to TRBJ1-2; D is perhaps TRBD1 (6 bases). CDR3 length: 16 amino acids. Germline V gene data show CDR1 as SGDLS and CDR2 as YYNGEE. Trimming took off 0 bases at V and 6 bases at J, with 18 bases between the two ends. The DNA for the CDR3 is TGTGCCAGCAGCGTAGAACACAGGGTGATGAGAAATGGCTACACCTTC. Translating gives CASSVEHRVMRNGYTF.

The chain employs TRBV2 and TRBJ2-5; D ambiguous. CDR1 and CDR2 (germline): SNHLY, FYNNEI. The CDR3 consists of 16 residues. V shed 0 bases and J shed 4 bases, with 15 bases lying between them. CDR3 protein: CASSEAERTSGETQYF. The CDR3 bases are TGTGCCAGCAGTGAAGCAGAGAGGACCTCCGGAGAGACCCAGTACTTC.

This clonotype has just a few counts. The rearrangement uses TRBV7-2 and TRBJ2-1; 10 bases agree with TRBD2. J lost 4 bases, V lost 1 base, and 1 base had no gene match. The CDR3 length is 15 residues. Germline V CDR1 and CDR2: SGHTA, FQGNSA. In DNA form, the CDR3 reads TGTGCCAGCAGCTTAGATAGCGGGAGGTACAATGAGCAGTTCTTC. Residues: CASSLDSGRYNEQFF.